The 23 T cell receptor beta chains listed next were all sequenced from one sample in a study of cytomegalovirus exposure and HLA in healthy donors. 60 Vbeta and 13 Jbeta primers were used in PCR. TCRdb keeps only in-frame clones here, not all; method: immunoSEQ multiplex PCR. This table lists 45,000 to 55,000 clones. Material for sequencing was PBMCs. The source is a man between 40 and 49 years old in good health and CMV-seropositive.

This rearrangement joins TRBV28 to TRBJ1-2, with TRBD1 matching over 8 bases. Per the germline V gene, CDR1 is MDHEN and CDR2 is SYDVKM. The CDR3 is 13 amino acids. The ends lost 6 bases at V and 7 bases at J; junction bases unmatched: 7. The CDR3 is CASSDGQGGGYTF. CDR3 coding DNA: TGTGCCAGCAGCGACGGACAGGGCGGTGGCTACACCTTC.

The genes are TRBV29-1 and TRBJ2-7; D is perhaps TRBD1 (5 bases). Germline lookup yields CDR1 SQVTM and CDR2 ANQGSEA. V lost 5 bases, J lost 0 bases, and 11 bases lay in between. CDR3 length: 13 residues. CDR3 in DNA: TGCAGCGTTAGGGGCTCAAGCTCCTACGAGCAGTACTTC. Translation gives CSVRGSSSYEQYF.

The gene calls are TRBV27 and TRBJ2-5; TRBD1 aligns across 7 bases. The CDR3 is made up of 14 amino acids. V lost 3 bases to trimming and J lost 9 bases; unmatched junction nucleotides: 10. Germline V gene lookup returns CDR1 MNHEY and CDR2 SMNVEV (reference sequence). CDR3 nucleotides: TGTGCCAGCAGTTTGCGCGACAGGGCTTCGGCCCAGTACTTC. Amino acid sequence: CASSLRDRASAQYF.

The CDR3 DNA sequence: TGTGCCAGCAGTCCCCGGGGTGGGGGGGATCAGCCCCAGCATTTT. It encodes CASSPRGGGDQPQHF. This chain connects TRBV28 to TRBJ1-5; TRBD1 might be the D (5 bases). Looked up from germline, CDR1 is MDHEN and CDR2 is SYDVKM. V lost 5 bases and J 5 bases, leaving 16 bases between the germline ends. This CDR3 has 15 residues.

The chain links TRBV11-3 to TRBJ2-7, with TRBD2 matching over 8 bases. The CDR3 is 14 residues long. Germline V gene sequence: CDR1 SGHNT, CDR2 YENEEA. The J segment lost 5 bases and the V segment lost 5 bases, leaving 8 bases of the junction unmatched. This chain's CDR3 is CASSHSGESDEQYF. The CDR3 bases are TGTGCCAGCAGCCATAGCGGGGAGAGCGACGAGCAGTACTTC.

The chain is built from TRBV5-1 and TRBJ2-5; D is unclear. Trimming stripped 6 bases from V and 5 bases from J, with 11 bases between. This CDR3 comprises 12 residues. Germline loops: CDR1 SGHRS, CDR2 YFSETQ. In DNA, the CDR3 is TGCGCCAGCATCAGCGACGGGGAGACCCAGTACTTC. It specifies CASISDGETQYF.

J is TRBJ2-7 and V is TRBV6-5; possibly TRBD2 for D (5 bases). This CDR3 is built from 13 residues. Germline-derived CDR1 and CDR2 are MNHEY and SVGAGI. The chain's CDR3 is CAIGQLGSYEQYF. The CDR3 DNA reads TGTGCTATAGGGCAACTAGGGTCCTACGAGCAGTACTTC.

This chain uses TRBV5-1 with TRBJ2-3, with a tentative D call TRBD2 (6 bases). This CDR3 contains 14 residues. The V end was cut by 4 bases, the J end by 4 bases, with 13 bases between. In germline, CDR1 is SGHRS, CDR2 YFSETQ. This CDR3 is CASSPSGWPDTQYF. The CDR3 DNA reads TGCGCCAGCAGCCCCAGCGGGTGGCCAGATACGCAGTATTTT.

V usage is TRBV4-3 and J usage is TRBJ2-5; 7 nucleotides agree with TRBD1. The end of the DNA fits TRBJ2-7 better, so the J call may be wrong. The CDR3 is made up of 14 amino acids. The germline V gene has CDR1 LGHNA and CDR2 YSLEER. Here the CDR3 reads CASSPGTVYYEQYF. CDR3 DNA sequence: TGCGCCAGCAGCCCCGGGACAGTATACTACGAGCAGTACTTC.

V gene TRBV10-3 combines with J gene TRBJ2-3, with 11 bases matching TRBD1. The CDR3 extends over 15 amino acids. Germline CDR1 and CDR2: ENHRY and SYGVKD. V gave up 6 bases and J gave up 2 bases; unmatched junction bases: 4. The CDR3, as DNA: TGTGCCATCAGCCGGGACAGGGGGAACACAGATACGCAGTATTTT. This gives the protein CAISRDRGNTDTQYF.

V usage is TRBV4-2 and J usage is TRBJ2-5; 7 bases are a match to TRBD1. The closer fit of TRBJ2-7 to the DNA end suggests the J call may be wrong. The germline V gene has CDR1 LGHNA and CDR2 YNFKEQ. The CDR3 has 14 residues. The CDR3 here is CASSQAGQSYEQYF. CDR3 DNA sequence: TGTGCCAGCAGCCAAGCGGGACAGTCCTACGAGCAGTACTTC.

DNA for the CDR3: TGTGCCAGCAGCGTAGAGGAGGGGGCCAGGAACGAGCAGTACTTC. It codes for CASSVEEGARNEQYF. The gene calls are TRBV9 and TRBJ2-7; D possibly corresponds to TRBD1 (7 bases). V shed 0 bases and J shed 5 bases, with 15 bases lying between them. Germline CDR1 SGDLS, CDR2 YYNGEE. This CDR3 spans 15 amino acids.

V and J are TRBV25-1 and TRBJ2-5; 7 nucleotides agree with TRBD2. J was trimmed by 6 bases and V by 6 bases; bases with no gene match: 7. Germline CDR1 MGHDK, CDR2 SYGVNS. The CDR3 has 13 residues. The CDR3 region has the DNA TGTGCCAGCAGACGGGACTACGTAAAGACCCAGTACTTC. Its translation: CASRRDYVKTQYF.

The chain is built from TRBV6-5 and TRBJ1-1; TRBD1 matches 9 bases. Trimming took 2 bases from V and 5 from J; bases not matched to a gene: 9. CDR1 and CDR2 (germline): MNHEY, SVGAGI. This CDR3 comprises 16 residues. For the CDR3, the DNA is TGTGCCAGCAGTTACCCCGGGACAGGGAGAGGGACTGAAGCTTTCTTT. Amino acid sequence: CASSYPGTGRGTEAFF.

The chain has TRBV4-3 and TRBJ2-3, with D possibly matching TRBD2 (5 bases). Germline V lookup: CDR1 LGHNA, CDR2 YSLEER. CDR3 length: 13 residues. V lost 1 base and J lost 5, with 7 bases in between. The CDR3 nucleotides read TGCGCCAGCAGCCAAGTGGGAGAAGATACGCAGTATTTT. Translation gives CASSQVGEDTQYF.

J is TRBJ1-6 and V is TRBV27, with a weak D call TRBD1 (5 bases). This CDR3 contains 14 residues. CDR1 is MNHEY and CDR2 is SMNVEV in the germline V gene (reference sequence). Between the trimmed V and J ends, which lost 5 bases and 3 bases, there was a span of 8 bases. Here the CDR3 reads CASSIGDYNSPLHF. The CDR3 DNA follows: TGTGCCAGCAGTATAGGGGACTATAATTCACCCCTCCACTTT.

The J gene is TRBJ1-6, the V gene TRBV7-9, with 7 bases matching TRBD1. The CDR3 consists of 13 residues. The germline gives CDR1 SEHNR, CDR2 FQNEAQ (reference sequence). With V trimmed by 10 bases and J by 6 bases, 6 bases remained unmatched. The chain's CDR3 is CATADRANSPLHF. CDR3 sequence (DNA): TGTGCCACTGCCGACAGGGCTAATTCACCCCTCCACTTT.

The chain recombines TRBV7-9 with TRBJ2-5; possibly TRBD1 for D (5 bases). The CDR3 loop spans 13 amino acids. Trimming took 5 bases from V and 0 from J, leaving 7 bases between them. The V gene's germline CDR1 is SEHNR and CDR2 FQNEAQ (reference sequence). The DNA for the CDR3 is TGTGCCAGCAGCACGGACAACCAAGAGACCCAGTACTTC. Translation: CASSTDNQETQYF.

The chain has TRBV29-1 and TRBJ2-3; the match to TRBD1 covers 12 bases. The ends lost 4 bases at V and 5 bases at J; junction bases unmatched: 7. The CDR3 is 15 residues long. Germline V gives CDR1 SQVTM, CDR2 ANQGSEA. CDR3 sequence (DNA): TGCAGCGTTGGGTCGGGACAGGGGGCGGGAGATACGCAGTATTTT. This translates into CSVGSGQGAGDTQYF.

For the CDR3, the DNA is TGTGCCAGAAGACAAGAACGTCAGCCCCAGCATTTT. Its translation is CARRQERQPQHF. V usage is TRBV5-3 and J usage is TRBJ1-5, with no clear D. Being an ORF, TRBV5-3 has a function that is uncertain. V lost 5 bases and J lost 6, with 9 bases in between. This CDR3 has 12 residues.

This chain connects TRBV28 to TRBJ2-1, with 13 nucleotides matching TRBD2. Germline CDR1 MDHEN, CDR2 SYDVKM. The CDR3 spans 15 residues. Losses at the gene ends were 5 bases for V and 9 bases for J; bases not matched to a gene: 7. The CDR3 loop reads CASSLTSGGAFEQFF. The CDR3 DNA reads as TGTGCCAGCAGTCTAACTAGCGGGGGGGCATTTGAGCAGTTCTTC.

The chain has TRBV9 and TRBJ1-1, with D possibly being TRBD1 (6 bases). The V gene lost 3 bases and the J gene lost 0 bases, with 12 bases spanning the gap. This CDR3 is built from 15 residues. The germline CDR1 and CDR2 sequences are SGDLS and YYNGEE. The CDR3 sequence is CASSAGQSMNTEAFF. For the CDR3, the DNA is TGTGCCAGCAGCGCCGGACAGAGTATGAACACTGAAGCTTTCTTT.

The CDR3 DNA reads TGTGCCAGCAGTGACGTAACAGCGGCTAATGAAAAACTGTTTTTT. Translated, it gives CASSDVTAANEKLFF. This chain joins TRBV2 and TRBJ1-4, with no clear D. This CDR3 has 15 residues. Germline CDR1 and CDR2: SNHLY and FYNNEI. Trimming removed 3 bases from V and 3 bases from J, with 11 bases in between.